This T cell receptor (beta chain) was retrieved from a study of cytomegalovirus exposure and HLA in healthy donors. Study as a whole: The 95 million to 120 million unique TCR beta sequences, from roughly 170 million T cells, were found by an earlier analysis.

Broader study findings: In vitro experiments confirmed that three CMV-associated chains were specific for CMV antigens. Reportedly, fewer N-insertions than the approximately 600-donor mean appeared in an Asian-associated ancestry cluster in a later analysis.

Points on this clone: The antigen is not known.

It was with 60 Vbeta and 13 Jbeta primers that the PCR ran. In the source study's methods: Counted up in a later analysis, unique TCR beta chains came to around 80 million, with around 11 million shared. The method was immunoSEQ multiplex PCR; TCRdb's version includes in-frame clones alone and lacks a portion of them. V and J calls and clone size are those listed in that table; D and trimming were worked out from the DNA. The table has approximately 160,000 clones, under 90% seen once; the top ten hold around 1.5%. V shed 5 bases, J shed 2 bases, and the junction held 5 bases outside the gene matches. Germline lookup yields CDR1 LNHDA and CDR2 SQIVND (reference sequence). This CDR3 spans 14 amino acids.

The clonotype originates from a male donor in good health and CMV-seronegative. The gene calls are TRBV19 and TRBJ1-1, with 7 bases lining up with TRBD1. The sequenced material came from PBMCs. The CDR3 here is CASSFTGANTEAFF. The CDR3 nucleotides are TGTGCCAGTAGTTTTACAGGGGCCAACACTGAAGCTTTCTTT. Full variable domain (outside the CDR3, taken from reference TRBV19 and TRBJ1-1): DGGITQSPKYLFRKEGQNVTLSCEQNLNHDAMYWYRQDPGQGLRLIYYSQIVNDFQKGDIAEGYSVSREKKESFPLTVTSAQKNPTAFYLCASSFTGANTEAFFGQGTRLTVV.